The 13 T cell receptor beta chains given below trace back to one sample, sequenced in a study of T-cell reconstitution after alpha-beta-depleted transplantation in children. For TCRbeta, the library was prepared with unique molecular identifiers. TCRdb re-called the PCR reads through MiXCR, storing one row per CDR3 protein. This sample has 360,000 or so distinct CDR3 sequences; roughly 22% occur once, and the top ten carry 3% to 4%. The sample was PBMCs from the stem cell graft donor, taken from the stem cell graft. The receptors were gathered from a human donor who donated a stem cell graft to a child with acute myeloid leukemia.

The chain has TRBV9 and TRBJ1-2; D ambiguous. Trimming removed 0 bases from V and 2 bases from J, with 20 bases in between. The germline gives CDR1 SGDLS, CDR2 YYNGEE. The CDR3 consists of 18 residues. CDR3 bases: TGTGCCAGCAGCGTAGGTGGAGGCTCAGAGCCCCGGAACTATGGCTACACCTTC. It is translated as CASSVGGGSEPRNYGYTF.

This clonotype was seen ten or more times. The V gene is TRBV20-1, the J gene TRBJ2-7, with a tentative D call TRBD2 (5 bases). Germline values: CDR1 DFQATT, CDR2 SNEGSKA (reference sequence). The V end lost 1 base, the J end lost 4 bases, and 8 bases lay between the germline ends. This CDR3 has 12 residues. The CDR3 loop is CSARGERYEQYF. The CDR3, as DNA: TGCAGTGCTAGAGGGGAGAGGTACGAGCAGTACTTC.

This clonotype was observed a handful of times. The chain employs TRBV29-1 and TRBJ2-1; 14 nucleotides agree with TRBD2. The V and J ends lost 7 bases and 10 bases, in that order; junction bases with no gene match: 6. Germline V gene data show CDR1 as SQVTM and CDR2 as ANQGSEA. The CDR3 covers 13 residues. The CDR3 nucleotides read TGCAGCGGGGGGACTAGCGGGAGCGGGGAGCAGTTCTTC. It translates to CSGGTSGSGEQFF.

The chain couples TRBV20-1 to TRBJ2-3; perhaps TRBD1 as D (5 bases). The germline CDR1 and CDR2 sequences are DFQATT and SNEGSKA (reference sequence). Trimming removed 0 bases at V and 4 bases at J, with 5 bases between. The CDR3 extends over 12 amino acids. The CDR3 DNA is TGCAGTGCTAGAGAGGGGCCAGATACGCAGTATTTT. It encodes CSAREGPDTQYF.

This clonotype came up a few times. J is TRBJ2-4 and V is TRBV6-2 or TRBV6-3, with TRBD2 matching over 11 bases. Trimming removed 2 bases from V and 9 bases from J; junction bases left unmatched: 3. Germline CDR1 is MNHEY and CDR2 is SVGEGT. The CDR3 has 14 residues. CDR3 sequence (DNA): TGTGCCAGCAGTTACGGGACTAGCGGTCGCATTCAGTACTTC. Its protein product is CASSYGTSGRIQYF.

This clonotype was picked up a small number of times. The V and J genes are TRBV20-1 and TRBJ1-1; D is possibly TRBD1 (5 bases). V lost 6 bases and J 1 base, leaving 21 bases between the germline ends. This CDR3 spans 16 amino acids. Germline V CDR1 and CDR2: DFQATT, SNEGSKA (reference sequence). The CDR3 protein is CSAPRPGPTSNTEAFF. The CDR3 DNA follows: TGCAGTGCGCCGAGGCCAGGGCCGACCTCGAACACTGAAGCTTTCTTT.

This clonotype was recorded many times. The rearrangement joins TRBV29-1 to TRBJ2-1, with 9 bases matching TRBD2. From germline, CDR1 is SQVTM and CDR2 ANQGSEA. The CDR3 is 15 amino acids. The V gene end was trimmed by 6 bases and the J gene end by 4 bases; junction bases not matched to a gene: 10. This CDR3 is CSVPSLAGQYNEQFF. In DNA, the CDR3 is TGCAGCGTGCCCTCTCTAGCGGGACAATACAATGAGCAGTTCTTC.

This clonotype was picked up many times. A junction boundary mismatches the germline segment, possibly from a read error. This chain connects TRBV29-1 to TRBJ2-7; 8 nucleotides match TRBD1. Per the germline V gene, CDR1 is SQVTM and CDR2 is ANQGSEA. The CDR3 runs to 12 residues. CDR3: CSALQGAREQYF. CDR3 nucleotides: TGCAGCGCTCTTCAGGGGGCGAGAGAGCAATACTTC.

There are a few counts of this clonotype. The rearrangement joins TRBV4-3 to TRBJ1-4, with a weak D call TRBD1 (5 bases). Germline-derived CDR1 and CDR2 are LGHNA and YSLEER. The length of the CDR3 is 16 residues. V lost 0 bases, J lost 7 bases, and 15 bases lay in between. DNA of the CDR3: TGCGCCAGCAGCCAAGATTGGGGCAGGGAAGGTGAAAAACTGTTTTTT. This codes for CASSQDWGREGEKLFF.

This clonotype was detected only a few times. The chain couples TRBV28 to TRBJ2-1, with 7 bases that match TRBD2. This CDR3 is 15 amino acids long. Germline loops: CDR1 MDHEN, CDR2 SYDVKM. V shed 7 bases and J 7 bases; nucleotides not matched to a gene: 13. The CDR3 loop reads CASTPSLGGVNEQFF. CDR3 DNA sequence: TGTGCCAGCACCCCCTCTCTTGGGGGGGTTAATGAGCAGTTCTTC.

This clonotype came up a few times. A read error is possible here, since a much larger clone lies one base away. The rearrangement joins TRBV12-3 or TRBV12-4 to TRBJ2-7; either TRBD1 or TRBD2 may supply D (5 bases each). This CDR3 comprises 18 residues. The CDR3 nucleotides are TGTGCCAGCAGTTTAACTGGGGCAGGAGGTCGCGGGTCCTACGAGCAGTGCTTC. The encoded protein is CASSLTGAGGRGSYEQCF.

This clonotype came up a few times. The CDR3 DNA is TGTGCCAGCAGTTACTCGGTCGGGGTAGATACGCAGTATTTT. The encoded protein is CASSYSVGVDTQYF. V is TRBV6-5 and J is TRBJ2-3, with a weak D call TRBD2 (5 bases). Trimming pared 0 bases from V and 5 bases from J, leaving 9 bases between. Germline loops: CDR1 MNHEY, CDR2 SVGAGI. CDR3 length: 14 residues.

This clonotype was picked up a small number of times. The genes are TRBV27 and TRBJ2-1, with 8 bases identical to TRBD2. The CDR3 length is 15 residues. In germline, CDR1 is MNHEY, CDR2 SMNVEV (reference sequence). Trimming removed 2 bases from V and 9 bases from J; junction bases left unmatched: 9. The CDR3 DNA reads TGTGCCAGCAGTTTAGTCGAGCGGGAGAACGTTGAGCAGTTCTTC. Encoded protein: CASSLVERENVEQFF.